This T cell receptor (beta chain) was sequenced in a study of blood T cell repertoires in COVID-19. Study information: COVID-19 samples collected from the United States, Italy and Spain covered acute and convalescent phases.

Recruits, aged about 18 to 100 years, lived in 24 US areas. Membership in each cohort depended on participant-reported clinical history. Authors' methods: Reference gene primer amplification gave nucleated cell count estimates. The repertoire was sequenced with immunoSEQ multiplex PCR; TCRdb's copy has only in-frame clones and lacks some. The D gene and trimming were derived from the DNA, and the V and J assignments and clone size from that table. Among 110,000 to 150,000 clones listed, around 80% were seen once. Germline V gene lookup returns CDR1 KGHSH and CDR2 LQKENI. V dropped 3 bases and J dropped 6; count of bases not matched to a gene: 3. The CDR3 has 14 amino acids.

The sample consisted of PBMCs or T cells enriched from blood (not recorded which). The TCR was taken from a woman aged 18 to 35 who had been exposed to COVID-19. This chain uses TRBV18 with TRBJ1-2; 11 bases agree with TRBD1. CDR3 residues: CASSPDRGPHGYTF. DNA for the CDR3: TGTGCCAGCTCACCGGACAGGGGGCCTCATGGCTACACCTTC. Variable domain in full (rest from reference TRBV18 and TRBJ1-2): NAGVMQNPRHLVRRRGQEARLRCSPMKGHSHVYWYRQLPEEGLKFMVYLQKENIIDESGMPKERFSAEFPKEGPSILRIQQVVRGDSAAYFCASSPDRGPHGYTFGSGTRLTVV.